These T cell receptor beta chains were read from a single sample in a study of blood T cell repertoires in COVID-19. The method was immunoSEQ multiplex PCR; TCRdb's version includes in-frame clones alone and lacks a portion of them. The data contain about 490,000 clones, 75% to 90% of them seen just once; the ten biggest clones take up 3% to 4%. Sequenced input: peripheral blood. The receptors here all came from a human donor in a cohort sampled during active COVID-19. The CDR3 runs from the conserved cysteine through the conserved F or W. A D gene is named only where the DNA matches it firmly. Clone size appears in some rows only: once, few, many, or a class for an expanded clone.

v_gene,abundance,j_gene,d_gene,CDR3nt,CDR3aa
TRBV7-2,-,TRBJ2-2,-,TGTGCCAGCAGCTTAGCGGTCAGGGCTTCAACCGGGGAGCTGTTTTTT,CASSLAVRASTGELFF
TRBV6-5,few,TRBJ2-7,-,TGTGCCAGCAGTTTTGTCAGGACTGGGAGCTCCTACGAGCAGTACTTC,CASSFVRTGSSYEQYF
TRBV5-5,-,TRBJ1-5,TRBD1,TGTGCCAGCAGCTTGGAAGGGGGCCCTAATCAGCCCCAGCATTTT,CASSLEGGPNQPQHF
TRBV19,-,TRBJ2-7,TRBD1,TGTGCCAGTAGACCGGGACAGGGCGCCTACGAGCAGTACTTC,CASRPGQGAYEQYF
TRBV6-2/TRBV6-3,-,TRBJ2-3,TRBD1,TGTGCCAGCAGCCTACTACCGGGACAGGCCACAGATACGCAGTATTTT,CASSLLPGQATDTQYF
TRBV2,-,TRBJ1-5,TRBD1,TGTGCCAGCGGTAGGACAGGAACTCAGCCCCAGCATTTT,CASGRTGTQPQHF
TRBV3-1/TRBV3-2,-,TRBJ2-2,TRBD2,TGTGCCAGCAGCCAAGATAAGACTAGCGGGAGTACCGGGGAGCTGTTTTTT,CASSQDKTSGSTGELFF
TRBV21-1,-,TRBJ2-7,-,TGTGCCAGCGAGCGGAGGGGGCCCCACCCCACCTACGAGCAGTACTTC,CASERRGPHPTYEQYF
TRBV9,few,TRBJ1-6,-,TGTGCCAGCAGCCCGTTACAGTCCTATAATTCACCCCTCCACTTT,CASSPLQSYNSPLHF
TRBV23-1,-,TRBJ2-7,-,TGCGCCAGCAGTCAAACACACAAAAATCGTACCTACGAGCAGTACTTC,CASSQTHKNRTYEQYF
TRBV6-5,-,TRBJ2-2,-,TGTGCCAGCAGTTACAATACAGGGTCCACCGGGGAGCTGTTTTTT,CASSYNTGSTGELFF
TRBV30,-,TRBJ2-7,TRBD2,TGTGCCTGGAGTCTAGCCTGGACTAGCGGGTTTACCTACGAGCAGTACTTC,CAWSLAWTSGFTYEQYF
TRBV7-6,-,TRBJ1-1,-,TGTGCCAGCAGGAGGGGGTCGGACACTGAAGCTTTCTTT,CASRRGSDTEAFF
TRBV6-5,-,TRBJ1-6,TRBD1,TGTGCCAGCACTTTAGGACAGGACTCACCCCTCCACTTT,CASTLGQDSPLHF
TRBV14,-,TRBJ2-7,-,TGTGCCAGCAGTTATCCGGGCTACGAGCAGTACTTC,CASSYPGYEQYF
TRBV30,-,TRBJ2-7,TRBD2,TGTGCCTGGAGTGTTGGGGTAGCGGGAGGCGGCGAGCAGTACTTC,CAWSVGVAGGGEQYF
TRBV6-2/TRBV6-3,-,TRBJ2-5,TRBD1,TGTGCCAGCAGTTACTCCCTGACAGGGATGGAGACCCAGTACTTC,CASSYSLTGMETQYF
TRBV2,-,TRBJ2-5,TRBD1,TGTGCCAGCAGTGAAAGGGACAGGGGGCTGGAGACCCAGTACTTC,CASSERDRGLETQYF
TRBV5-1,-,TRBJ2-7,TRBD1,TGCGCTTCCAGCGGACAGGGGGCTAACGAGCAGTACTTC,CASSGQGANEQYF
TRBV7-9,-,TRBJ1-4,-,TGTGCCAGCAGCCGTATACTCGGGGGTTTTAATGAAAAACTGTTTTTT,CASSRILGGFNEKLFF
TRBV2,-,TRBJ2-7,-,TGTGCCAGCAACCCGTCAGGGCTTTCCTACGAGCAGTACTTC,CASNPSGLSYEQYF
TRBV19,-,TRBJ1-1,-,TGTGCCACCTCACAGCAACAAAACACTGAAGCTTTCTTT,CATSQQQNTEAFF
TRBV7-2,-,TRBJ1-2,-,TGTGCCAGCAGCTCAGAGACAGGAGCCTATGGCTACACCTTC,CASSSETGAYGYTF
TRBV11-3,once,TRBJ2-7,-,TGTGCCAGCAGCCGTTTAAGGTACGGGGAGCAGTACTTC,CASSRLRYGEQYF
TRBV6-5,-,TRBJ2-5,TRBD1,TGTGCCAGCAGTTCCTTCCTCACAGGGGGCGAGGGGACCCAGTACTTC,CASSSFLTGGEGTQYF
TRBV25-1,-,TRBJ2-6,-,TGTGCCAGCAGTGCAGGGAATAGTGGGGCCAACGTCCTGACTTTC,CASSAGNSGANVLTF
TRBV19,-,TRBJ2-1,-,TGTGCCAGTAGTCCCAACAGGGAATACAATGAGCAGTTCTTC,CASSPNREYNEQFF
TRBV12-3/TRBV12-4,-,TRBJ2-1,-,TGTGCCAGCAGTGCGTACAATGAGCAGTTCTTC,CASSAYNEQFF